The TCR beta chain described here comes from a study of blood T cell repertoires in COVID-19. V was clipped by 3 bases and J by 4 bases, with 4 bases between them. This CDR3 spans 12 amino acids. CDR1 is SEHNR, CDR2 FQNEAQ, per germline (reference sequence). Participants came from about 23 US areas, aged roughly 18 to 100 years. Symptom resolution, clearance, or two negative PCRs marked the recovered donors of Cohort 3. Only in-frame clones appear in the TCRdb table, and some are missing; sequencing was by immunoSEQ multiplex PCR. The sample yields about 180,000 clones, 75% to 90% seen once. The receptor was isolated from a middle-aged man who had recovered from COVID-19. Sequencing was done on a sample of PBMCs or T cells enriched from blood (not recorded which). The chain combines TRBV7-9 with TRBJ2-1; D is ambiguous. The CDR3 DNA reads as TGTGCCAGCAGCTTCGGTTACAATGAGCAGTTCTTC. This gives the protein CASSFGYNEQFF.